A single sample gave rise to the 21 T cell receptor beta chains below, sequenced in a study of blood T cell repertoires in COVID-19. Data came from immunoSEQ multiplex PCR; TCRdb stores just in-frame clones and leaves some out. The sample includes more than 200,000 clones, around 87% of them seen just once. Input material: peripheral blood. Source of these receptors: an older woman with COVID-19, enrolled during active disease.

The J gene is TRBJ2-3, the V gene TRBV19; D not certain. Per the germline V gene, CDR1 is LNHDA and CDR2 is SQIVND (reference sequence). Trimming took off 5 bases at V and 2 bases at J, with 11 bases between the two ends. The CDR3 is 14 amino acids. CDR3 in amino acids: CASSFGVYTDTQYF. CDR3 nucleotide sequence: TGTGCCAGTAGTTTCGGTGTCTACACAGATACGCAGTATTTT.

This chain links TRBV11-2 with TRBJ1-1; maybe TRBD1 (6 bases). CDR3 length: 13 amino acids. The germline V gene encodes CDR1 SGHAT and CDR2 FQNNGV. Trimming shortened V by 4 bases and J by 6 bases, and 12 bases separated the two germline ends. The CDR3 DNA follows: TGTGCCAGCAGCTCAACCAGGGGAGCTGAAGCTTTCTTT. Its protein is CASSSTRGAEAFF. The variable domain in full, completed from reference TRBV11-2 and TRBJ1-1, reads EAGVAQSPRYKIIEKRQSVAFWCNPISGHATLYWYQQILGQGPKLLIQFQNNGVVDDSQLPKDRFSAERLKGVDSTLKIQPAKLEDSAVYLCASSSTRGAEAFFGQGTRLTVV.

This clone was recorded a few times. The chain joins TRBV6-9 to TRBJ2-7; 7 bases align to TRBD1. Trimming cost V 6 bases and J 0 bases; bases outside gene matches: 5. Germline loops: CDR1 MNHGY, CDR2 SVAAGI. The CDR3 extends over 14 amino acids. The CDR3 loop is CASRRQGYSYEQYF. CDR3 in DNA: TGTGCCAGCAGGAGACAGGGTTACTCCTACGAGCAGTACTTC.

The V gene is TRBV6-5, the J gene TRBJ2-1; 8 bases align to TRBD1. V lost 6 bases and J lost 8; bases outside the gene matches: 9. CDR1 MNHEY and CDR2 SVGAGI come from the germline V gene. The CDR3 has 14 residues. This CDR3 reads CASSTGGWDDEQFF. The CDR3 coding sequence is TGTGCCAGCAGCACAGGGGGGTGGGACGATGAGCAGTTCTTC.

The sample holds one count of this clone. The chain combines TRBV20-1 with TRBJ2-3; D uncertain. Germline CDR1 reads DFQATT; CDR2 reads SNEGSKA (reference sequence). The CDR3 extends over 11 amino acids. V was trimmed by 6 bases and J by 5 bases, leaving 9 bases between them. The CDR3 region is CSAPRRDTQYF. The CDR3 DNA is TGCAGTGCCCCCCGGAGAGATACGCAGTATTTT.

The chain is built from TRBV28 and TRBJ2-1; 7 nucleotides line up with TRBD1. Per germline, CDR1 MDHEN and CDR2 SYDVKM. After removal of 3 bases from V and 2 bases from J, the junction contained 4 bases not matched to a gene. This CDR3 is built from 15 residues. In DNA form, the CDR3 reads TGTGCCAGCAGTTTGCCAGGACAGGCCTACAATGAGCAGTTCTTC. It codes for CASSLPGQAYNEQFF.

The chain employs TRBV6-5 and TRBJ1-5; tentatively, D is TRBD1 (5 bases). Trimming shortened V by 2 bases and J by 7 bases, and 12 bases separated the two germline ends. This CDR3 is built from 14 residues. CDR1 is MNHEY and CDR2 is SVGAGI in the germline V gene. CDR3 loop: CASSYPLGEQPQHF. DNA for the CDR3: TGTGCCAGCAGTTACCCGTTAGGGGAACAGCCCCAGCATTTT.

This rearrangement joins TRBV10-3 to TRBJ1-1; no firm D call. Germline CDR1 is ENHRY and CDR2 is SYGVKD. Trimming left V 7 bases short and J 6 bases short, with 15 bases between. CDR3 length equals 13 residues. The CDR3 sequence: CAINEAGSAEAFF. The CDR3 DNA follows: TGTGCCATCAACGAAGCGGGGTCGGCTGAAGCTTTCTTT.

CDR3 in DNA: TGTGCCAGCAGCAAACCCCCCGGGACAGGGGGAAAACTGTTTTTT. Amino acid sequence: CASSKPPGTGGKLFF. The chain has TRBV27 and TRBJ1-4, with TRBD1 identical over 11 bases. The V segment lost 6 bases and the J segment 10 bases; nucleotides outside the gene matches: 10. This CDR3 region has 15 residues. CDR1 is MNHEY and CDR2 is SMNVEV in the germline V gene (reference sequence).

J is TRBJ2-2 and V is TRBV19, with D possibly matching TRBD2 (7 bases). This CDR3 has 14 residues. The germline V and J ends were trimmed by 7 bases and 7 bases, with 16 bases remaining between them. The V gene's germline CDR1 is LNHDA and CDR2 SQIVND (reference sequence). The CDR3 DNA reads as TGTGCCAGTAAAGAGGCAGGGGAGGGCGGGGAGCTGTTTTTT. Its protein is CASKEAGEGGELFF.

V usage is TRBV4-1 and J usage is TRBJ2-7, with 7 nucleotides matching TRBD1. CDR3 length equals 15 residues. The germline CDR1 and CDR2 sequences are MGHRA and YSYEKL. V gave up 4 bases and J gave up 4 bases; unmatched junction bases: 10. The CDR3 DNA is TGCGCCAGCAGCCCGAAAACCGGGACAGATTACGAGCAGTACTTC. Translated: CASSPKTGTDYEQYF.

This chain joins TRBV30 and TRBJ1-1; maybe TRBD1 (6 bases). Trimming removed 4 bases from V and 11 bases from J, with 20 bases in between. Germline CDR1 is GTSNPN and CDR2 is SVGIG (reference sequence). CDR3 size: 13 residues. In DNA, the CDR3 is TGTGCCTGGACTACGGTAGTTCTGAGGGGGGCTTTCTTT. As protein: CAWTTVVLRGAFF.

This chain connects TRBV18 to TRBJ2-1; D might be TRBD1 (5 bases). Trimming took 4 bases from V and 6 from J, leaving 16 bases between them. In germline, CDR1 is KGHSH, CDR2 LQKENI. This CDR3 region has 15 residues. The CDR3 protein is CASSQTDSSLNEQFF. DNA for the CDR3: TGTGCCAGCTCACAAACAGACAGTTCCCTCAATGAGCAGTTCTTC.

This clone has a handful of counts. This chain joins TRBV2 and TRBJ1-2, with 8 positions matching TRBD1. V lost 1 base and J lost 6; bases outside the gene matches: 1. Per the germline V gene, CDR1 is SNHLY and CDR2 is FYNNEI. This CDR3 is built from 13 residues. In nucleotides, the CDR3 is TGTGCCAGCAGTGAAGTCAGGGGGCATGGCTACACCTTC. This encodes CASSEVRGHGYTF.

This clone showed up just a few times. The chain couples TRBV7-7 to TRBJ2-5; TRBD1 matches 7 bases. The CDR3 consists of 13 residues. From germline, CDR1 is SSHAT and CDR2 FNYEAQ (reference sequence). The junction had 4 bases not matched to a gene; V was cut back by 5 bases and J by 4 bases. This CDR3 is CASSDRVSETQYF. CDR3 DNA: TGTGCCAGCAGCGACAGGGTTTCAGAGACCCAGTACTTC.

This rearrangement joins TRBV6-2 or TRBV6-3 to TRBJ2-7, with 11 bases identical to TRBD2. The CDR3 loop spans 14 amino acids. CDR1 MNHEY and CDR2 SVGEGT come from the germline V gene. J lost 2 bases, V lost 6 bases, and 3 bases had no gene match. Here the CDR3 DNA reads TGTGCCAGCAGCGGACTAGCGGGCGCCTACGAGCAGTACTTC. As protein: CASSGLAGAYEQYF.

The chain has TRBV7-2 and TRBJ1-5, with D possibly TRBD1 on 5 matching bases. Per germline, CDR1 SGHTA and CDR2 FQGNSA. CDR3 length equals 14 residues. Trimming removed 5 bases from V and 4 bases from J, with 12 bases in between. Here the CDR3 DNA reads TGTGCCAGCAGCCTGGACACCTCTAATCAGCCCCAGCATTTT. Residues: CASSLDTSNQPQHF.

Written as DNA, the CDR3 is TGTGCCAGCAGCCGTATCCGGGACAGAGGGAACACTGAAGCTTTCTTT. Translated, it gives CASSRIRDRGNTEAFF. The V gene is TRBV7-9, the J gene TRBJ1-1, with 7 bases that match TRBD1. CDR3 length: 16 amino acids. Germline loops: CDR1 SEHNR, CDR2 FQNEAQ (reference sequence). The V gene end was trimmed by 5 bases and the J gene end by 1 base; junction bases not matched to a gene: 10.

The CDR3 DNA is TGTGCCAGCTCACCACTGACACCTTCTGAAGCTTTCTTT. Protein product: CASSPLTPSEAFF. This chain links TRBV18 with TRBJ1-1; the D is unclear. Germline values: CDR1 KGHSH, CDR2 LQKENI. The CDR3 consists of 13 residues. Trimming pared 1 base from V and 6 bases from J, leaving 9 bases between.

The gene calls are TRBV28 and TRBJ2-5, with D possibly being TRBD2 (6 bases). The CDR3 has 14 amino acids. Germline CDR1 reads MDHEN; CDR2 reads SYDVKM. Trimming took 6 bases from V and 5 from J, leaving 16 bases between them. CDR3 region: CASRLRDPYETQYF. The CDR3 nucleotides read TGTGCCAGCAGGTTGCGGGACCCGTATGAGACCCAGTACTTC. Supplemented by reference TRBV28 and TRBJ2-5, the full variable domain reads DVKVTQSSRYLVKRTGEKVFLECVQDMDHENMFWYRQDPGLGLRLIYFSYDVKMKEKGDIPEGYSVSREKKERFSLILESASTNQTSMYLCASRLRDPYETQYFGPGTRLLVL.

The rearrangement joins TRBV28 to TRBJ1-2; D is undetermined. Germline lookup yields CDR1 MDHEN and CDR2 SYDVKM. The CDR3 runs 16 residues. The V end was cut by 4 bases, the J end by 5 bases, with 20 bases between. CDR3 bases: TGTGCCAGCAGTTCGTACATAAAGAGGGTGTTATATGGCTACACCTTC. Protein product: CASSSYIKRVLYGYTF.